This T cell receptor (beta chain) was identified during a study of blood T cell repertoires in COVID-19. Study overall: Samples representing acute and convalescent COVID-19 were sourced from the United States, Italy and Spain. T cells, B-cell-depleted T cells, or PBMCs provided the cDNA or gDNA that served as material.

The CDR3 contains 16 residues. V was pared by 1 base and J by 2 bases, with 7 bases of the junction left unmatched. From germline, CDR1 is SNHLY and CDR2 FYNNEI. Authors' data handling: From reference gene primer amplification, estimates of nucleated cell counts were derived. Profiled with immunoSEQ multiplex PCR; TCRdb holds only in-frame clones, not every one. V and J calls and clone size come straight from that table; D and trimming were deduced from the DNA. The table lists over 85,000 clones, 87% of them singletons. Sequencing was performed on peripheral blood. The chain couples TRBV2 to TRBJ2-7; TRBD1 matches 8 bases. This clonotype was obtained from a human donor with acute or convalescent COVID-19. The donor label of this sample is uncertain. CDR3 sequence (DNA): TGTGCCAGCAGTGAAGAGGCGACAGGGGTCCCCTACGAGCAGTACTTC. As protein: CASSEEATGVPYEQYF.